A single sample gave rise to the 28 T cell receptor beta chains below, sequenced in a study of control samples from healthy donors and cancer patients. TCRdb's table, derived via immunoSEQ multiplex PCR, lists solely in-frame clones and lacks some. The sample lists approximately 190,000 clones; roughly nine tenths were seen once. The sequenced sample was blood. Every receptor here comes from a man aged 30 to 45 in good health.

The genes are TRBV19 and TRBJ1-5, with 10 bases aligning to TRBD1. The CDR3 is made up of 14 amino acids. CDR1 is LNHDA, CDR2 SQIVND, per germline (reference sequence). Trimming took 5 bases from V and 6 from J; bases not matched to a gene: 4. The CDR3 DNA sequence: TGTGCCAGTAGTCTCGGACAGGGGGGTCAGCCCCAGCATTTT. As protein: CASSLGQGGQPQHF.

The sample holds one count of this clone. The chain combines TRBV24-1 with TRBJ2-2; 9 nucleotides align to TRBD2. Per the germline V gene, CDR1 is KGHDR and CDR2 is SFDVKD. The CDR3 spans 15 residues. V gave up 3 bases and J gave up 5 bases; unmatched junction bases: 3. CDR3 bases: TGTGCCACCAGTGATACGGGACTAGCAACCGGGGAGCTGTTTTTT. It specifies CATSDTGLATGELFF.

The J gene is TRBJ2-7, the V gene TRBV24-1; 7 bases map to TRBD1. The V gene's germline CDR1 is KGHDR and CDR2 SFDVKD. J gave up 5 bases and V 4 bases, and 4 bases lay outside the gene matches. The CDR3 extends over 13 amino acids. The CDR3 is CATSEIGGDEQYF. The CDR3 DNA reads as TGTGCCACCAGTGAAATAGGGGGCGACGAGCAGTACTTC.

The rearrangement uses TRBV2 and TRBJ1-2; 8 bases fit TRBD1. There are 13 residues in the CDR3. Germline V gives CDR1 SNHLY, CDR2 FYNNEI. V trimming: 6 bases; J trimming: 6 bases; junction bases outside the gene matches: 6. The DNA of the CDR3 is TGTGCCAGCAGCGATGGACAGGGTGATGGCTACACCTTC. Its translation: CASSDGQGDGYTF.

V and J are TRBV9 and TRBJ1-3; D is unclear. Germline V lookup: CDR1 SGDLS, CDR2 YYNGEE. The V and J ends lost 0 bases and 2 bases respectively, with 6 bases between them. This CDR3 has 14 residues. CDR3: CASSVGLPGNTIYF. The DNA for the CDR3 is TGTGCCAGCAGCGTAGGATTACCTGGAAACACCATATATTTT.

In DNA, the CDR3 is TGTGCCAGCAGCCAAGATTGGGGATCCGGGGAGCTGTTTTTT. Its protein product is CASSQDWGSGELFF. The chain employs TRBV14 and TRBJ2-2; the D is unclear. The CDR3 has 14 residues. Trimming shortened V by 0 bases and J by 6 bases, and 8 bases separated the two germline ends. Germline loops: CDR1 SGHDN, CDR2 FVKESK.

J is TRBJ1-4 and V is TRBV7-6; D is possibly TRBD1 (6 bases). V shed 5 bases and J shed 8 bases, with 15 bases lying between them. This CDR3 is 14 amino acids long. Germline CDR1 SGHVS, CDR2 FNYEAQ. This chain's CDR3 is CASSPRTDGEKLFF. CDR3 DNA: TGTGCCAGCAGCCCCAGGACAGACGGGGAAAAACTGTTTTTT. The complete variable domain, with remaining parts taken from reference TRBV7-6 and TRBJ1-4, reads GAGVSQSPRYKVTKRGQDVALRCDPISGHVSLYWYRQALGQGPEFLTYFNYEAQQDKSGLPNDRFSAERPEGSISTLTIQRTEQRDSAMYRCASSPRTDGEKLFFGSGTQLSVL.

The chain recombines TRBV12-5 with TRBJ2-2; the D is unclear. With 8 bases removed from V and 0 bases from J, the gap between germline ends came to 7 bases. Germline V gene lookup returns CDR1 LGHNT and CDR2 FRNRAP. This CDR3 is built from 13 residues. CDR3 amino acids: CASKAPNTGELFF. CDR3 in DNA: TGTGCTAGTAAGGCCCCGAACACCGGGGAGCTGTTTTTT.

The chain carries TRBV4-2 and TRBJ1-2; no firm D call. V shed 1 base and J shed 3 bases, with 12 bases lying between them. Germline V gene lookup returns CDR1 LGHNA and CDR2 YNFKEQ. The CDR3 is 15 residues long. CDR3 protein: CASSQGRGSDYGYTF. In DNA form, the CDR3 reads TGTGCCAGCAGCCAAGGCCGGGGTTCCGACTATGGCTACACCTTC.

The CDR3 protein is CASSLGREGTDTQYF. Written as DNA, the CDR3 is TGCGCCAGCAGCTTGGGCAGGGAGGGTACAGATACGCAGTATTTT. This chain uses TRBV5-1 with TRBJ2-3, with 7 bases matching TRBD2. Germline assignment: CDR1 SGHRS and CDR2 YFSETQ. V trimming: 0 bases; J trimming: 3 bases; junction bases outside the gene matches: 4. The CDR3 contains 15 residues.

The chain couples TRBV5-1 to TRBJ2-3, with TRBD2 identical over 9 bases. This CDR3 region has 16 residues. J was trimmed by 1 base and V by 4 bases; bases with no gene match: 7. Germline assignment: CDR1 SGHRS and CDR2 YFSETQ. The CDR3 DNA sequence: TGCGCCAGCAGCCTGGCGAAGCGGGGGGGCACAGATACGCAGTATTTT. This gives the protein CASSLAKRGGTDTQYF. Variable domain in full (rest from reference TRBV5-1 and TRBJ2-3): KAGVTQTPRYLIKTRGQQVTLSCSPISGHRSVSWYQQTPGQGLQFLFEYFSETQRNKGNFPGRFSGRQFSNSRSEMNVSTLELGDSALYLCASSLAKRGGTDTQYFGPGTRLTVL.

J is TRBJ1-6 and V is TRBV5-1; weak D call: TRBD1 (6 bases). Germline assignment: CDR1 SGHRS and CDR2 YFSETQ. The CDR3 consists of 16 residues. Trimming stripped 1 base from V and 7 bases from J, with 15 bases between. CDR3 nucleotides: TGCGCCAGCAGCTTGTTGCCAGGGGTGGAAAATTCACCCCTCCACTTT. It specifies CASSLLPGVENSPLHF.

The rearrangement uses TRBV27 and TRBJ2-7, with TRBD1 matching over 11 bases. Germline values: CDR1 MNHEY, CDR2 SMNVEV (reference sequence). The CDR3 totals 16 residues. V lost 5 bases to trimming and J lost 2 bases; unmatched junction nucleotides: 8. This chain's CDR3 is CASSTRDRGSPYEQYF. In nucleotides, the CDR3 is TGTGCCAGCAGTACCAGGGACAGGGGGTCTCCCTACGAGCAGTACTTC.

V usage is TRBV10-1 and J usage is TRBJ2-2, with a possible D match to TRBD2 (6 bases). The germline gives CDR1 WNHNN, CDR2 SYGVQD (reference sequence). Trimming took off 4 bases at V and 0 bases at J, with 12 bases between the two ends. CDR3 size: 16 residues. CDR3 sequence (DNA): TGCGCCAGCAGTGTCGGGGGTATCCCGAACACCGGGGAGCTGTTTTTT. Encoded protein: CASSVGGIPNTGELFF.

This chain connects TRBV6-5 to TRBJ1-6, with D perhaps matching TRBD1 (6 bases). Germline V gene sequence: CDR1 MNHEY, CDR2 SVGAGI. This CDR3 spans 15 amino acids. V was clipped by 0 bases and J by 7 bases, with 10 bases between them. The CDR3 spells CASSYSWTANSPLHF. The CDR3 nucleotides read TGTGCCAGCAGTTACTCGTGGACAGCAAATTCACCCCTCCACTTT.

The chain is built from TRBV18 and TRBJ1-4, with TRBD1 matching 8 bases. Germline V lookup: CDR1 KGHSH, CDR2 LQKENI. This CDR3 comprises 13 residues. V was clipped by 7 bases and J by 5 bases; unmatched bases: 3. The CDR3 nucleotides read TGTGCCAGCTACAGGGGGAGAAATGAAAAACTGTTTTTT. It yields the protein CASYRGRNEKLFF. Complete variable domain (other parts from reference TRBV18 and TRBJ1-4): NAGVMQNPRHLVRRRGQEARLRCSPMKGHSHVYWYRQLPEEGLKFMVYLQKENIIDESGMPKERFSAEFPKEGPSILRIQQVVRGDSAAYFCASYRGRNEKLFFGSGTQLSVL.

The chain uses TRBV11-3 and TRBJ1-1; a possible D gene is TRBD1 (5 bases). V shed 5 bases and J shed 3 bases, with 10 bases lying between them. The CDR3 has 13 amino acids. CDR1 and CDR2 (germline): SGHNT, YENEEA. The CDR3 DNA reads TGTGCCAGCAGCATAGGGGCCTACACTGAAGCTTTCTTT. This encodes CASSIGAYTEAFF.

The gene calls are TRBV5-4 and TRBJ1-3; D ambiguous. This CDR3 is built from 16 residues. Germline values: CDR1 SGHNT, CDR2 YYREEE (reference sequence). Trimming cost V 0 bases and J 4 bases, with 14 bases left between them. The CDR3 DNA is TGTGCCAGCAGCTTGGATCGGGTCTGGTCCGGAAACACCATATATTTT. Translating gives CASSLDRVWSGNTIYF.

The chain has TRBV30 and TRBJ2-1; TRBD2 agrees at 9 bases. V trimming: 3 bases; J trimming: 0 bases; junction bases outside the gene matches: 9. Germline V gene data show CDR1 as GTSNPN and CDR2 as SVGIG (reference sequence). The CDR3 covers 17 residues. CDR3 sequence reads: CAWSGGGRVSSYNEQFF. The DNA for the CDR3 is TGTGCCTGGAGCGGTGGCGGGAGGGTTTCCTCCTACAATGAGCAGTTCTTC.

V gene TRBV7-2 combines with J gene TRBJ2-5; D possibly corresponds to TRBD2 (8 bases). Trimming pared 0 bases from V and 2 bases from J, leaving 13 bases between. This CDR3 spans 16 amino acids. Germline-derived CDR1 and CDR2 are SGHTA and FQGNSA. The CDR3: CASSLAGQRGQETQYF. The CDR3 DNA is TGTGCCAGCAGCTTAGCGGGACAGCGGGGGCAAGAGACCCAGTACTTC.

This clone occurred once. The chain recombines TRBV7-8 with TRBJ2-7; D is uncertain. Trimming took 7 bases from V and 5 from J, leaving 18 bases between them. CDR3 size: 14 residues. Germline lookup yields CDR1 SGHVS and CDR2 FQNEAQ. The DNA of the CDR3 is TGTGCCAGCACCTTTCTGGGGTCCGCCAACGAGCAGTACTTC. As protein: CASTFLGSANEQYF.

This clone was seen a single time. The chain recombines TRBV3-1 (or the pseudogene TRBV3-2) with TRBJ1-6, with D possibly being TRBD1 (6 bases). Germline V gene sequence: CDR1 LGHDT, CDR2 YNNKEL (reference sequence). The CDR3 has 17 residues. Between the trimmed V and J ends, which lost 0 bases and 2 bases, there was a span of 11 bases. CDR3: CASSQDPRGTYNSPLHF. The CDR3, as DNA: TGTGCCAGCAGCCAAGATCCCAGGGGTACCTATAATTCACCCCTCCACTTT.

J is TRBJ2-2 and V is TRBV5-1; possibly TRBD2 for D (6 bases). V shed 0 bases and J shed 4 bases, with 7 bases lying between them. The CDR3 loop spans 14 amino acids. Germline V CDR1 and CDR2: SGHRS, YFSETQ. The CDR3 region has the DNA TGCGCCAGCAGCTTGGAGGAGGGCACCGGGGAGCTGTTTTTT. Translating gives CASSLEEGTGELFF.

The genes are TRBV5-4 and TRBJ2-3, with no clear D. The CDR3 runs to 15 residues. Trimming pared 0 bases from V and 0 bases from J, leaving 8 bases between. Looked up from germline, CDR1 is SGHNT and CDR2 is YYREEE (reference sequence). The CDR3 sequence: CASSLAMASTDTQYF. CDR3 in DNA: TGTGCCAGCAGCTTGGCCATGGCCAGCACAGATACGCAGTATTTT.

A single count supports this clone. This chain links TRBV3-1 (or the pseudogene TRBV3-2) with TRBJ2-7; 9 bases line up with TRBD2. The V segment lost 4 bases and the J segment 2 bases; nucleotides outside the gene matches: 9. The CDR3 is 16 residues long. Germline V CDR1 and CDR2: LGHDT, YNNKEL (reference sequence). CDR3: CASSPTGLARTYEQYF. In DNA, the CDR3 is TGTGCCAGCAGCCCAACCGGACTAGCGCGAACCTACGAGCAGTACTTC.

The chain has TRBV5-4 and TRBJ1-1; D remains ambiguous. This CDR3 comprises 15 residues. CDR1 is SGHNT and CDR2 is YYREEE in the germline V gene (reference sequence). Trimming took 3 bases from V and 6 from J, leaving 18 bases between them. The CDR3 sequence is CASSSWGGRRAEAFF. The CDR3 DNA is TGTGCCAGCAGCTCATGGGGTGGCAGGCGGGCTGAAGCTTTCTTT. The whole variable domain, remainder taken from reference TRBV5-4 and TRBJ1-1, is ETGVTQSPTHLIKTRGQQVTLRCSSQSGHNTVSWYQQALGQGPQFIFQYYREEENGRGNFPPRFSGLQFPNYSSELNVNALELDDSALYLCASSSWGGRRAEAFFGQGTRLTVV.

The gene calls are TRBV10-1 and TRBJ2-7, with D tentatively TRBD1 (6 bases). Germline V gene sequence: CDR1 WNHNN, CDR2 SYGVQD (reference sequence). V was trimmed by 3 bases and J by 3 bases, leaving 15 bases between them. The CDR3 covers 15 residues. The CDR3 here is CASSDRAGANYEQYF. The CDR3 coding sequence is TGCGCCAGCAGTGACAGGGCAGGGGCGAACTACGAGCAGTACTTC.

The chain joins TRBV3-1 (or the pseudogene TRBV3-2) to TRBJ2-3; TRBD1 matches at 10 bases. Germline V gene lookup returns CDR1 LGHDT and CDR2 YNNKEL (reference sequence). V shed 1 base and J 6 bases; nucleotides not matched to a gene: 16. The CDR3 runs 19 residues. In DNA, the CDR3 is TGTGCCAGCAGCCAAGTTATCTACCGAGACAGGGGGCAAATGGATACGCAGTATTTT. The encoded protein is CASSQVIYRDRGQMDTQYF.